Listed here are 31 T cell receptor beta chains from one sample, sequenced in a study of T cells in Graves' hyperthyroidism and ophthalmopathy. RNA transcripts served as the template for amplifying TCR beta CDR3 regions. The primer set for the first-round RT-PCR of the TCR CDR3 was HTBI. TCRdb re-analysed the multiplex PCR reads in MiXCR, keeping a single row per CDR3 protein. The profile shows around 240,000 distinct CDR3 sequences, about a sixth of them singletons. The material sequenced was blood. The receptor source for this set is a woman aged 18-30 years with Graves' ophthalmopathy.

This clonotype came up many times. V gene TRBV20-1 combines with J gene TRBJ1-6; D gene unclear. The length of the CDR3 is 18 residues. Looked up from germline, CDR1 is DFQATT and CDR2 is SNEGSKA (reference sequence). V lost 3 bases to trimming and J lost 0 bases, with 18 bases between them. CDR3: CSARQGPPRSSYNSPLHF. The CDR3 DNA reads TGCAGTGCTAGGCAAGGGCCTCCTCGAAGCTCCTATAATTCACCCCTCCACTTT.

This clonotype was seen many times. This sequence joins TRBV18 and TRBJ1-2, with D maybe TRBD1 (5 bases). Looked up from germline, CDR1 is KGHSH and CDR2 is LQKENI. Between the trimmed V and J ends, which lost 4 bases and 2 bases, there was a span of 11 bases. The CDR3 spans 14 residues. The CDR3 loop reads CASSLTQGNYGYTF. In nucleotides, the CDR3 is TGTGCCAGCTCACTAACGCAGGGCAACTATGGCTACACCTTC.

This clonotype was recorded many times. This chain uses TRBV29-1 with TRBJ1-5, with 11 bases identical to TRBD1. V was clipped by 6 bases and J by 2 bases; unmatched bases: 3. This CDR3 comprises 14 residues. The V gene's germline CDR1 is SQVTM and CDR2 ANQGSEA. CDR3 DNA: TGCAGCGTAGGGACAGGGGGTGGCAATCAGCCCCAGCATTTT. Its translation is CSVGTGGGNQPQHF. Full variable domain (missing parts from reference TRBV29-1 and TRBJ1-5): SAVISQKPSRDICQRGTSLTIQCQVDSQVTMMFWYRQQPGQSLTLIATANQGSEATYESGFVIDKFPISRPNLTFSTLTVSNMSPEDSSIYLCSVGTGGGNQPQHFGDGTRLSIL.

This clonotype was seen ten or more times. This chain's CDR3 is CASSFNVGGAGETQYF. The CDR3 DNA follows: TGTGCCAGCAGCTTTAATGTTGGGGGGGCCGGGGAGACCCAGTACTTC. The J gene is TRBJ2-5, the V gene TRBV11-1; D might be TRBD2 (7 bases). Germline V CDR1 and CDR2: SGHAT, FQDESV (reference sequence). The CDR3 is made up of 16 amino acids. V lost 3 bases and J 5 bases, leaving 19 bases between the germline ends. The complete variable domain, with remaining parts taken from reference TRBV11-1 and TRBJ2-5, reads EAEVAQSPRYKITEKSQAVAFWCDPISGHATLYWYRQILGQGPELLVQFQDESVVDDSQLPKDRFSAERLKGVDSTLKIQPAELGDSAMYLCASSFNVGGAGETQYFGPGTRLLVL.

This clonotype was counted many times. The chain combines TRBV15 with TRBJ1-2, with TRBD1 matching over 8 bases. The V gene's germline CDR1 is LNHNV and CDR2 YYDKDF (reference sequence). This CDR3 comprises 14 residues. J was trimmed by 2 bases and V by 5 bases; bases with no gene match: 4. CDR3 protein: CATSSGQGNYGYTF. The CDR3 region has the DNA TGTGCCACCAGCTCCGGACAGGGCAACTATGGCTACACCTTC.

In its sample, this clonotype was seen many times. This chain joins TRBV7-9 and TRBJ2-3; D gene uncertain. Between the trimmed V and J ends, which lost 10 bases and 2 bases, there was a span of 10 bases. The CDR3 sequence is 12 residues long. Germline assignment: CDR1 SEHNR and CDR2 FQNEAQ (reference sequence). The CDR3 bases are TGTGCCACCCGTACCGTCACAGATACGCAGTATTTT. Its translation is CATRTVTDTQYF.

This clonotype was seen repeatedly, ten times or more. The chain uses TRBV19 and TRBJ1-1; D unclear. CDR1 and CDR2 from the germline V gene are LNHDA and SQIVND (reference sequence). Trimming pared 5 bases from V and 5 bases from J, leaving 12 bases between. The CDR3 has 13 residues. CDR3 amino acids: CASSPRRGTEAFF. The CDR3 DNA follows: TGTGCCAGTAGTCCAAGACGGGGAACTGAAGCTTTCTTT.

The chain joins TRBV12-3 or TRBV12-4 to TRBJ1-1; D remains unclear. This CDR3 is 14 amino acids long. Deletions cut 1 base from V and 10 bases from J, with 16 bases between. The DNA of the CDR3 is TGTGCCAGCAGTTTAGACGGAAATCTATGGAGAGCTTTCTTT. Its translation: CASSLDGNLWRAFF.

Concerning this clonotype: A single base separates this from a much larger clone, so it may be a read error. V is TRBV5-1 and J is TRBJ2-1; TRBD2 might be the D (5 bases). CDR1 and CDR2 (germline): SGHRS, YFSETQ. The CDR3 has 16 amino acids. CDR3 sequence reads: CASSLEAAPSYNEQSF. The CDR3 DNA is TGCGCCAGCAGCCTCGAAGCGGCTCCCTCCTACAATGAGCAGTCCTTC.

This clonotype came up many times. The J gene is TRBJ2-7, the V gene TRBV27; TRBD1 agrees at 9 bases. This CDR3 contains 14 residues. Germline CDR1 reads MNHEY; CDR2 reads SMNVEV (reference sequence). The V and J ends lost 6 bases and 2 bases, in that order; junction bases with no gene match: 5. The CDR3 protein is CASRRGTGTYEQYF. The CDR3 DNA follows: TGTGCCAGCAGACGCGGGACAGGGACCTACGAGCAGTACTTC.

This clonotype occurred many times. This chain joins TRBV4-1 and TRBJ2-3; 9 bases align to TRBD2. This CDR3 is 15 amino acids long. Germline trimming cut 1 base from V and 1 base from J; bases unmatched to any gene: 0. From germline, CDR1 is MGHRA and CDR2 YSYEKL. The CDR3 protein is CASSQASGGTDTQYF. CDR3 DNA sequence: TGCGCCAGCAGCCAAGCTAGCGGGGGCACAGATACGCAGTATTTT.

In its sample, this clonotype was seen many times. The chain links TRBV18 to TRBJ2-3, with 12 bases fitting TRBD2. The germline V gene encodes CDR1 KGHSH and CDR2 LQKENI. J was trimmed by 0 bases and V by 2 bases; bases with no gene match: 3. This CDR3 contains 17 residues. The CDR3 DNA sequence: TGTGCCAGCTCACCAGGACTAGCGGGAACTAGCACAGATACGCAGTATTTT. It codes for CASSPGLAGTSTDTQYF.

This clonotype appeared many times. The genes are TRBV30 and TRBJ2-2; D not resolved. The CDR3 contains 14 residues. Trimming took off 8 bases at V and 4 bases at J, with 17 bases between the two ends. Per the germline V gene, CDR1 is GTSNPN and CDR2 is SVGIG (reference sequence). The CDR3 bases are TGTGCCGCTACCCTGGGATCCCTCACCGGGGAGCTGTTTTTT. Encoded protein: CAATLGSLTGELFF.

The chain's CDR3 is CASSADRWNTGELFF. CDR3 DNA sequence: TGTGCCAGTAGCGCGGACAGGTGGAACACCGGGGAGCTGTTTTTT. V usage is TRBV19 and J usage is TRBJ2-2, with 7 positions matching TRBD1. Looked up from germline, CDR1 is LNHDA and CDR2 is SQIVND (reference sequence). The CDR3 has 15 amino acids. With V trimmed by 6 bases and J by 1 base, 5 bases remained unmatched.

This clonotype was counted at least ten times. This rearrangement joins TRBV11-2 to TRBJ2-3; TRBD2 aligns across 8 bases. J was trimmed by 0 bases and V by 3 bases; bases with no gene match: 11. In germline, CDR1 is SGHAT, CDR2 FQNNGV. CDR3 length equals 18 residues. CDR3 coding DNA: TGTGCCAGCAGCTTGAGAGTGACTAGCGAGTCTAGCACAGATACGCAGTATTTT. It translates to CASSLRVTSESSTDTQYF.

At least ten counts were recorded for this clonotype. CDR3 residues: CASRPGRHDGYTF. The DNA of the CDR3 is TGTGCCAGCAGACCAGGGAGACATGATGGCTACACCTTC. The chain employs TRBV12-3 or TRBV12-4 and TRBJ1-2; weak D call: TRBD1 (5 bases). This CDR3 region has 13 residues. V lost 6 bases and J 6 bases, leaving 14 bases between the germline ends.

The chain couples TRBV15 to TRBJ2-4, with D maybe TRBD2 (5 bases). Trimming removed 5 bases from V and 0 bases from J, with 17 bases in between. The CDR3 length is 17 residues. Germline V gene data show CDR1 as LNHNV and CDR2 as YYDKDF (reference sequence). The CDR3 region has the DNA TGTGCCACCAGCGGAGGACCCACTCCCCTAGCCAAAAACATTCAGTACTTC. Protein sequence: CATSGGPTPLAKNIQYF.

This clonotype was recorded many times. The CDR3 spells CASSLGGAHTEAFF. CDR3 coding DNA: TGCGCCAGCAGCTTGGGGGGGGCGCACACTGAAGCTTTCTTT. V gene TRBV5-1 combines with J gene TRBJ1-1; a possible D gene is TRBD1 (6 bases). Trimming shortened V by 0 bases and J by 3 bases, and 9 bases separated the two germline ends. CDR3 length: 14 amino acids. Germline V CDR1 and CDR2: SGHRS, YFSETQ.

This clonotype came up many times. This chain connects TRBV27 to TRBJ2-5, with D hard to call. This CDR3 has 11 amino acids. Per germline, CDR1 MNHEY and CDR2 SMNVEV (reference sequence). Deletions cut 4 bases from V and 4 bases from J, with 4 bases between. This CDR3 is CASSSRETQYF. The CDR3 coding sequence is TGTGCCAGCAGTTCACGAGAGACCCAGTACTTC.

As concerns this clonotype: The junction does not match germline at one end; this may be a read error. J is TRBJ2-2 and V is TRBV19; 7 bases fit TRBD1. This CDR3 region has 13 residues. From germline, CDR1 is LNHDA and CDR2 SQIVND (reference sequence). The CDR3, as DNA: TGTGCCAGTGACAGGGTTGACGCCGGGGAGCTGTCTTTT. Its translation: CASDRVDAGELSF.

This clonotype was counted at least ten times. The CDR3 region is CASSQEVGRGQETQYF. CDR3 DNA: TGCGCCAGCAGCCAAGAGGTGGGCAGGGGGCAAGAGACCCAGTACTTC. The genes are TRBV4-3 and TRBJ2-5, with 7 bases that match TRBD1. Per the germline V gene, CDR1 is LGHNA and CDR2 is YSLEER. There are 16 residues in the CDR3. J gave up 2 bases and V 0 bases, and 6 bases lay outside the gene matches.

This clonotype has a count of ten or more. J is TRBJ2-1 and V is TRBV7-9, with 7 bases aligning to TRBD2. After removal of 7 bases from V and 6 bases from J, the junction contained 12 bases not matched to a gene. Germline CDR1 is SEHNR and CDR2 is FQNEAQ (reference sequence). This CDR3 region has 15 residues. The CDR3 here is CASTHRTRESNEQFF. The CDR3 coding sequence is TGTGCCAGCACCCATAGGACTAGAGAGTCCAATGAGCAGTTCTTC.

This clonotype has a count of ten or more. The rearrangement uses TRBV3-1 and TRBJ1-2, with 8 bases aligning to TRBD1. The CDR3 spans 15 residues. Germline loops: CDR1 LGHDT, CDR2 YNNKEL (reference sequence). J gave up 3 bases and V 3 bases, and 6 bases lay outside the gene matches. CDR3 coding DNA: TGTGCCAGCAGCCAGAGAGGACAGGGCGACTATGGCTACACCTTC. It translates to CASSQRGQGDYGYTF. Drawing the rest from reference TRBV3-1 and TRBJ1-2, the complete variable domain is DTAVSQTPKYLVTQMGNDKSIKCEQNLGHDTMYWYKQDSKKFLKIMFSYNNKELIINETVPNRFSPKSPDKAHLNLHINSLELGDSAVYFCASSQRGQGDYGYTFGSGTRLTVV.

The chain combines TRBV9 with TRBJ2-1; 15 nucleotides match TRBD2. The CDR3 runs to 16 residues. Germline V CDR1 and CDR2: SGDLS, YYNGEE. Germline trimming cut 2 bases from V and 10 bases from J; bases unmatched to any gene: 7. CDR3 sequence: CASSVNPGTSGREQFF. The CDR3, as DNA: TGTGCCAGCAGCGTCAACCCCGGGACTAGCGGGAGGGAGCAGTTCTTC.

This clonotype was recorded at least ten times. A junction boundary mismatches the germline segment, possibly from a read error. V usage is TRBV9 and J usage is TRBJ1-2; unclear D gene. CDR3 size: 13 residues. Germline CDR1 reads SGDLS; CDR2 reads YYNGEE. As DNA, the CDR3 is TGTGCCAGCAGCGTAGGGCAGAACTCTGGCTACACCTTC. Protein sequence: CASSVGQNSGYTF. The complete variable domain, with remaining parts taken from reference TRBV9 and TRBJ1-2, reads DSGVTQTPKHLITATGQRVTLRCSPRSGDLSVYWYQQSLDQGLQFLIQYYNGEERAKGNILERFSAQQFPDLHSELNLSSLELGDSALYFCASSVGQNSGYTFGSGTRLTVV.

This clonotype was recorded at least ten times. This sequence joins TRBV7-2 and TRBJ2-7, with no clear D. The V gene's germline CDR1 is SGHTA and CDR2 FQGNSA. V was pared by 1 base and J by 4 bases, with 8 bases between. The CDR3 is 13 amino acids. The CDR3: CASSLVGDYEQYF. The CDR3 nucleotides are TGTGCCAGCAGCTTAGTCGGTGATTACGAGCAGTACTTC.

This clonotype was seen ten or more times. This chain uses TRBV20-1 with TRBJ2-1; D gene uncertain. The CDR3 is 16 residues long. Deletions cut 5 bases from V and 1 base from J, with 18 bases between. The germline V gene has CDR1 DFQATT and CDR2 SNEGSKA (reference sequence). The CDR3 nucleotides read TGCAGTGCTGCCCAGCCCCTTAGATTTTCCTACAATGAGCAGTTCTTC. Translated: CSAAQPLRFSYNEQFF.

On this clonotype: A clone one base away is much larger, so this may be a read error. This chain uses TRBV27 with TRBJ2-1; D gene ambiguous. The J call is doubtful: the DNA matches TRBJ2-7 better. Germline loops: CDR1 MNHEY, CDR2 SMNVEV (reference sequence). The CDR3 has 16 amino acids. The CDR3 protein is CASTSGLGQYSNEQYF. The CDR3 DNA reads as TGTGCCAGCACCTCAGGCCTAGGGCAGTACAGCAATGAGCAGTACTTC.

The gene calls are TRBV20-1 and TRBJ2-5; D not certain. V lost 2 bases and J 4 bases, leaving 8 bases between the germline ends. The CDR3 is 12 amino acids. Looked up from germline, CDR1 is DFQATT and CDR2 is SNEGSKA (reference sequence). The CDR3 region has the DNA TGCAGTGCTAGAAGGATGGGAGAGACCCAGTACTTC. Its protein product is CSARRMGETQYF.

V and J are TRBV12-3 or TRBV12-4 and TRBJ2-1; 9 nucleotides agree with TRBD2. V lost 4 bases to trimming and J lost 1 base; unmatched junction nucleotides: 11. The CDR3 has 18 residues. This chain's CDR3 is CASSSLDTSGWSYNEQFF. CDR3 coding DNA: TGTGCCAGCAGTTCCCTCGACACTAGCGGGTGGTCCTACAATGAGCAGTTCTTC.

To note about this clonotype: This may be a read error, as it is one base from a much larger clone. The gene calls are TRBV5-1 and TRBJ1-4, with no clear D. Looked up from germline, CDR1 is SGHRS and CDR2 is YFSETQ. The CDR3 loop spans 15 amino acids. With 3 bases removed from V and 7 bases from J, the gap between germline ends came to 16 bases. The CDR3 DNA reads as TGCGCCAGCAGCTCGGAACTAGGGTTACGTGAAAAACTGTTTTTT. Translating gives CASSSELGLREKLFF.